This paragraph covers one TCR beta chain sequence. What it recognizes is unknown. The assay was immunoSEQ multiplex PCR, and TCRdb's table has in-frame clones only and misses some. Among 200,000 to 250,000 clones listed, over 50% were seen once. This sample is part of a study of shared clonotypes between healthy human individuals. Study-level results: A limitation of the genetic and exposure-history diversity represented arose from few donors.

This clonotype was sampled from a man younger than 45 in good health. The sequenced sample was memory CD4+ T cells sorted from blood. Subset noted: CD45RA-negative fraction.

The CDR3 DNA reads as TGTGCCAGCAGCCCGCGGGACGCCCGGCAGCCCCAGCATTTT. This sequence encodes CASSPRDARQPQHF. The chain recombines TRBV7-8 with TRBJ1-5, with D perhaps TRBD1 (5 bases). The V end was cut by 5 bases, the J end by 7 bases, with 15 bases between. Germline V gene data show CDR1 as SGHVS and CDR2 as FQNEAQ. The CDR3 contains 14 residues.